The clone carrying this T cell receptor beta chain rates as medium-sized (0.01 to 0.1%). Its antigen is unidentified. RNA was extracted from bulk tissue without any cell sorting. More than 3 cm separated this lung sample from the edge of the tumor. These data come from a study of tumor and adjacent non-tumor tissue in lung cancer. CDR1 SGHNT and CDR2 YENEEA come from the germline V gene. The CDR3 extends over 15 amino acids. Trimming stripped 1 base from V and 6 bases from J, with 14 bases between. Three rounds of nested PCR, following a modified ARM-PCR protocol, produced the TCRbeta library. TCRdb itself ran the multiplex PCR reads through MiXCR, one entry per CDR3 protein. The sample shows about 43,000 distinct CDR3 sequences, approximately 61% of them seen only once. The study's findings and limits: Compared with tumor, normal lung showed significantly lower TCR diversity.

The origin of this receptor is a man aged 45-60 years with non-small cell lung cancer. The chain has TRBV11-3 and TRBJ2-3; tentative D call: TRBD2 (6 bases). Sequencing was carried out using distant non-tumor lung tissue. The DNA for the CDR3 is TGTGCCAGCAGCTTAGGCGGGGCCGGGGCGGATACGCAGTATTTT. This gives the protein CASSLGGAGADTQYF.